This paragraph covers one T cell receptor (beta chain) sequence. It lacks a known antigen. Qualities for individual bases were not recorded, and no much larger clone is one base off. V was cut back by 9 bases and J by 0 bases, leaving a gap of 21 bases between them. The germline V gene (reference sequence) provides CDR1 LNHDA and CDR2 SQIVND. Taken from cysteine to phenylalanine, the CDR3 has 17 residues. Of the read, only the CDR3 DNA is kept; its 51 bases are in frame from base 1. Stable Graves' hyperthyroidism was defined as no progression to ophthalmopathy during 18 months of follow-up. Hyperthyroidism patients were newly diagnosed, with disease duration under 2 months, and aged 18 to 65 years. The study excluded patients with uncontrolled infections, other autoimmune diseases, pregnancy or lactation. Diagnoses relied on clinical symptoms, serum thyroxine and TRAb, thyroid ultrasound and orbital computed tomography. Ficoll-Paque density gradient centrifugation was used to isolate PBMCs from about 9.4 ml of fresh peripheral blood. Total RNA was extracted with Trizol reagent, and quality was checked on an Agilent 2100 Bioanalyzer.

The TCR beta CDR3 regions were amplified from the RNA transcripts. The first round of RT-PCR for the TCR CDR3 was performed with the HTBI primer set and the Qiagen OneStep RT-PCR kit. Libraries were constructed in a second round of multiplex PCR, after which size selection and purification were carried out. Paired-end sequencing of the libraries was performed with 100 bp reads on an Illumina HiSeq2000. The source study handled its data this way. SOAPnuke was used to process the raw data, throwing out any read that contained adapters or uncalled bases, had a mean Phred below 15, or lacked an exact constant-primer or identifier match. COPE v1.2.5 was used to merge high-quality paired reads, and clonotypes were defined as unique nucleotide sequences. MiTCR v1.1 was used to align clonotypes to the IMGT TRBV, TRBD and TRBJ reference segments. Analysis was restricted to V-J combinations with a frequency above 0.0001, which covered about 99% of repertoires. A TCS score was defined as the ratio between F50 (clonal expansion) and ExV (chaos), using BLOSUM62-based TCRdist between CDR3 peptides within each V-J. Welch's t-statistics and random forest reduced roughly 540 V-J features to around 14, which were used in a naive Bayes classifier (R e1071). The Morisita-Horn index was used to measure how similar the thyroid and blood repertoires were. TCRdb itself trimmed the public reads at Q25 with fastp, ran MiXCR and retained productive beta chains. Every distinct CDR3 protein forms one entry, paired with its most common genes and DNA. What appears here as the V and J calls and clone size reflects TCRdb's work, not the paper's. This sample holds roughly 100,000 distinct CDR3 sequences; around 50% were observed only once. The ten largest clonotypes hold approximately 30% of the sample.

The data belong to a study of T cells in Graves' hyperthyroidism and ophthalmopathy (dated by TCRdb to between 2019 and 2020). For the wider study: Peripheral blood was sampled at the time of initial diagnosis, prior to any treatment. To identify distinguishing TCR V-J signatures, a discovery cohort of about 100 patients was used, comprising some 45 with Graves' ophthalmopathy and around 60 with stable Graves' hyperthyroidism. After blood sampling, hyperthyroidism patients were treated with methimazole at a starting dose of 30 mg daily, and ophthalmopathy patients were treated with high-dose intravenous methylprednisolone. The paper describes TCR Vbeta CDR3 sequencing of 140 or so peripheral blood samples, made up of 43 ophthalmopathy patients, 70 to 80 hyperthyroidism patients and approximately 17 progressor patients. The study also compared thyroid tissue and blood T-cell repertoires from several Graves' hyperthyroidism patients. The approximately 98 discovery patients were randomly divided into training and test sets at a 7:3 ratio. An independent validation cohort of under 20 hyperthyroidism patients and some 15 patients who later progressed to ophthalmopathy tested prospective prediction of ophthalmopathy.

Study-wide findings and limitations: Ophthalmopathy was separated from stable hyperthyroidism by a 13 V-J signature model, with just over 85% sensitivity and roughly 81% specificity obtained in cross-validation and 80%/75% obtained in testing. Sample size was not statistically predetermined, and blinding of investigators to group allocation was not performed. During validation, the model predicted progression to ophthalmopathy a median of approximately six months ahead of onset, with around 65% sensitivity and roughly 72% specificity. Most expanded thyroid clonotypes (frequency above 0.001) were also detected in blood, a finding suggesting that blood repertoires may reflect thyroid immune responses.

Rearrangement joined TRBV19 to TRBJ2-1, and possibly TRBD1, on 6 matching bases. The TCR comes from a man aged 35 to 55 with Graves' hyperthyroidism. The sample was blood. The DNA reads TGTGCCAGGGTAGCAGGGGATTTACTTAGCTCCTACAATGAGCAGTTCTTC. Its amino acids are CARVAGDLLSSYNEQFF.